These 16 T cell receptor beta chains were sequenced from one sample in a study of T cell repertoires in cytomegalovirus infection (dated by TCRdb to between 2018 and 2021). For sequencing, an Illumina HiSeq 1500 was employed. Starting from the raw public reads, TCRdb applied fastp trimming at Q25, assembled clones with MiXCR and retained in-frame beta chains. Here each entry gathers all rows of one CDR3 protein and keeps the most common genes and DNA. The sample table records approximately 630,000 distinct CDR3 sequences; more than 20% of these occur just once. 7% to 9% of the sample is held by the ten biggest clonotypes. Specimen: CD8+ T cells from PBMCs. These receptors came from a human donor in good health (CMV status not recorded). Some clones in this sample may be carry-over from other donors' samples.

CDR3 bases: TGTGCCAGCAGTCCGGACAGGGGGCTTTCCAATGAGCAGTTCTTC. This sequence encodes CASSPDRGLSNEQFF. The chain is built from TRBV7-9 and TRBJ2-1, with 11 bases matching TRBD1. The germline V gene has CDR1 SEHNR and CDR2 FQNEAQ (reference sequence). V lost 6 bases, J lost 6 bases, and 7 bases stayed unmatched. The CDR3 sequence is 15 residues long.

This clonotype occurred a few times. V and J are TRBV27 and TRBJ2-1, with 7 bases that match TRBD2. The trim removed 3 bases at V and 9 bases at J, leaving 8 bases unmatched. CDR3 length equals 14 residues. In germline, CDR1 is MNHEY, CDR2 SMNVEV (reference sequence). CDR3 residues: CASSFGGRVVEQFF. The CDR3 bases are TGTGCCAGCAGTTTCGGGGGGAGGGTCGTTGAGCAGTTCTTC.

This clonotype has a handful of counts. V usage is TRBV6-5 and J usage is TRBJ2-7; TRBD1 agrees at 12 bases. V lost 5 bases and J lost 3; bases outside the gene matches: 5. There are 15 residues in the CDR3. CDR1 and CDR2 from the germline V gene are MNHEY and SVGAGI. CDR3 sequence: CASSAGTGGFYEQYF. In DNA form, the CDR3 reads TGTGCCAGCAGTGCCGGGACAGGGGGCTTCTACGAGCAGTACTTC.

This rearrangement joins TRBV15 to TRBJ2-5; 8 nucleotides align to TRBD2. Germline V gene sequence: CDR1 LNHNV, CDR2 YYDKDF (reference sequence). The V gene end was trimmed by 1 base and the J gene end by 5 bases; junction bases not matched to a gene: 9. This CDR3 comprises 16 residues. CDR3 sequence (DNA): TGTGCCACCAGCAGAGTGGGCGCGGGGGGTCTTGAGACCCAGTACTTC. Amino acid sequence: CATSRVGAGGLETQYF.

This chain connects TRBV10-3 to TRBJ2-3, with D perhaps matching TRBD2 (5 bases). CDR3 length equals 15 residues. V gave up 7 bases and J gave up 2 bases, with 16 bases separating them. Germline V lookup: CDR1 ENHRY, CDR2 SYGVKD. CDR3 bases: TGTGCCATCAACCTACTACCCGGGGACACAGATACGCAGTATTTT. Its protein product is CAINLLPGDTDTQYF.

This clonotype appeared many times. CDR3 nucleotides: TGTGCCAGCAGCTTCACGGCGAGGCTAGCTAACACCGGGGAGCTGTTTTTT. Translating it yields CASSFTARLANTGELFF. J is TRBJ2-2 and V is TRBV7-2, with TRBD2 as a possible D gene (5 bases). V lost 3 bases and J lost 2, with 16 bases in between. CDR1 is SGHTA and CDR2 is FQGNSA in the germline V gene. The CDR3 is made up of 17 amino acids.

This clonotype was seen a handful of times. V and J are TRBV19 and TRBJ2-2, with D hard to call. Per germline, CDR1 LNHDA and CDR2 SQIVND (reference sequence). With 7 bases removed from V and 1 base from J, the gap between germline ends came to 4 bases. The CDR3 spans 12 residues. This CDR3 reads CASIENTGELFF. The CDR3, as DNA: TGTGCCAGTATTGAGAACACCGGGGAGCTGTTTTTT. The whole variable domain, filled in from reference TRBV19 and TRBJ2-2, reads DGGITQSPKYLFRKEGQNVTLSCEQNLNHDAMYWYRQDPGQGLRLIYYSQIVNDFQKGDIAEGYSVSREKKESFPLTVTSAQKNPTAFYLCASIENTGELFFGEGSRLTVL.

This clonotype was found many times. The gene calls are TRBV7-8 and TRBJ1-5, with D hard to call. Trimming took off 5 bases at V and 0 bases at J, with 8 bases between the two ends. The CDR3 loop spans 14 amino acids. Germline CDR1 SGHVS, CDR2 FQNEAQ. The CDR3 DNA follows: TGTGCCAGCAGCGTGGGAAATAGCAATCAGCCCCAGCATTTT. This sequence encodes CASSVGNSNQPQHF.

The rearrangement uses TRBV6-2 or TRBV6-3 and TRBJ2-6, with 9 nucleotides matching TRBD2. V was clipped by 4 bases and J by 0 bases; unmatched bases: 13. Germline-derived CDR1 and CDR2 are MNHEY and SVGEGT. The CDR3 is 20 amino acids. CDR3 sequence (DNA): TGTGCCAGCAGTTCCACCGTAGCGGGGGCGGGACCCTCTGGGGCCAACGTCCTGACTTTC. It specifies CASSSTVAGAGPSGANVLTF.

The chain has TRBV5-5 and TRBJ1-1; TRBD1 is a possible D gene (5 bases). The V end lost 1 base, the J end lost 6 bases, and 7 bases lay between the germline ends. Germline CDR1 SGHKS, CDR2 YYEKEE (reference sequence). The CDR3 contains 12 residues. DNA of the CDR3: TGTGCCAGCAGCTTGACAGGACCTGAAGCTTTCTTT. Translation gives CASSLTGPEAFF.

This chain uses TRBV6-2 or TRBV6-3 with TRBJ2-1; 7 nucleotides match TRBD2. This CDR3 is 12 amino acids long. The V and J ends lost 5 bases and 8 bases, in that order; junction bases with no gene match: 3. The germline V gene encodes CDR1 MNHEY and CDR2 SVGEGT. In DNA, the CDR3 is TGTGCCAGCAGTGCAACTAGCGATGAGCAGTTCTTC. This sequence encodes CASSATSDEQFF.

Notes on this clonotype: A read error may be the cause here, since a much bigger clone is one base away. The rearrangement links TRBV7-6 to TRBJ2-6, with 9 nucleotides matching TRBD1. The CDR3 is 18 residues long. CDR1 SGHVS and CDR2 FNYEAQ come from the germline V gene. This CDR3 reads CAGSPRDRVISGANVLTF. CDR3 in DNA: TGTGCCGGCAGCCCCCGGGACAGGGTGATATCTGGGGCCAACGTCCTGACTTTC.

This clonotype was recorded a few times. The chain employs TRBV25-1 and TRBJ1-1; tentative D call: TRBD1 (6 bases). The CDR3 is 16 residues long. The V gene's germline CDR1 is MGHDK and CDR2 SYGVNS. Between the trimmed V and J ends, which lost 4 bases and 1 base, there was a span of 16 bases. The CDR3 here is CASSGLRRGRNTEAFF. As DNA, the CDR3 is TGTGCCAGCAGTGGGTTGAGAAGGGGGAGGAACACTGAAGCTTTCTTT.

This clonotype was counted once. The gene calls are TRBV15 and TRBJ2-2, with D perhaps matching TRBD2 (6 bases). This CDR3 contains 17 residues. Trimming stripped 0 bases from V and 5 bases from J, with 16 bases between. Germline V gene data show CDR1 as LNHNV and CDR2 as YYDKDF (reference sequence). CDR3 loop: CATSRDRRGAGTGELFF. The CDR3 nucleotides read TGTGCCACCAGCAGAGATAGGAGGGGCGCCGGTACCGGGGAGCTGTTTTTT.

The chain is built from TRBV28 and TRBJ2-3; 13 bases line up with TRBD2. CDR3 length: 16 amino acids. V lost 7 bases to trimming and J lost 6 bases; unmatched junction nucleotides: 10. CDR1 and CDR2 from the germline V gene are MDHEN and SYDVKM. The CDR3: CASKKPTSGGGDTQYF. CDR3 nucleotides: TGTGCCAGCAAAAAGCCTACTAGCGGGGGGGGGGATACGCAGTATTTT.

In regard to this clonotype: This may arise from a read error, as a much more abundant clone is one base away. V and J are TRBV6-2 or TRBV6-3 and TRBJ1-1; 8 nucleotides align to TRBD1. The ends lost 6 bases at V and 0 bases at J; junction bases unmatched: 0. CDR1 and CDR2 from the germline V gene are MNHEY and SVGEGT. The CDR3 runs 13 residues. CDR3 bases: TGTGCCAGCAGGGGACAGGTGAACACTGAAGCTTTCTTT. This encodes CASRGQVNTEAFF.